Listed below are T cell receptor beta chains from one sample, sequenced in a study of T cells in Graves' hyperthyroidism and ophthalmopathy. TCRdb reprocessed the multiplex PCR reads with MiXCR, giving one entry per CDR3 protein. The sample includes 500,000 to 700,000 distinct CDR3 sequences, 16% of them seen just once. What was sequenced was blood. All receptors derive from a young woman with Graves' hyperthyroidism. The conserved cysteine and the conserved F or W are not part of the CDR3 here. The order of the fields is CDR3 length, J gene, clone size, D gene, V gene, CDR3 protein. A D gene is named only where the DNA matches it firmly. Expanded clones get a size class; other rows say once, few or many, or leave the size out.

15	TRBJ2-5	many	TRBD2	TRBV20-1	SARDLTSGGGRETQY
15	.	.	TRBD1	TRBV11-2	ASSLQLGQGSSYEQF
13	TRBJ2-1	.	.	TRBV7-2	ASNPSHRADNEQF
11	TRBJ1-1	many	.	TRBV2	ASASGASTEAF
14	TRBJ2-7	many	TRBD2	TRBV6-1	ASSESASGTAYEQY
12	TRBJ1-2	few	TRBD1	TRBV7-6	ASGTGGENYGYT
12	TRBJ2-2	.	.	TRBV20-1	SARGILNTGELF
12	TRBJ1-5	few	.	TRBV19	ASSIGYSNQPQH
14	TRBJ2-1	many	TRBD2	TRBV7-9	ASSLPGLAGVREQF
13	TRBJ2-7	.	.	TRBV7-6	ASSQGTGPSYEQY
13	TRBJ1-4	.	.	TRBV19	ASSIGGRLGEKLF
13	TRBJ2-1	many	.	TRBV20-1	SAAILSGPNNEQF
12	TRBJ2-7	many	.	TRBV12-3/TRBV12-4	ASRARDNSYEQY
12	TRBJ1-1	many	.	TRBV12-3/TRBV12-4	ASSLKGGWSEAF